This entry lists 18 T cell receptor beta chains sequenced from one sample in a study of vaccination effects on CD4 cells after COVID-19. Sequencing was preceded by expansion of antigen-specific CD4+ T cells with viral peptide pools in the ViraFEST assay. Isolating CD4+ T cells followed approximately 10 days of culture. Vaccination of participants consisted of two doses of either the BNT162b2 or mRNA-1273 vaccine. Data came from immunoSEQ multiplex PCR; TCRdb stores just in-frame clones and leaves some out. The table includes under 85,000 clones, around four fifths detected once. No antigens are known for them. The starting material was CD4+ T cells from PBMCs cultured with HCoV-OC43 spike peptides, obtained after COVID-19 vaccination. Sample subset: HCoV-OC43 spike overlapping peptide pool stimulation. The origin of the receptors is a human donor who received a COVID-19 vaccine.

V is TRBV7-2 and J is TRBJ2-7, with a weak D call TRBD2 (6 bases). V lost 1 base and J 4 bases, leaving 14 bases between the germline ends. The CDR3 spans 15 residues. The germline V gene encodes CDR1 SGHTA and CDR2 FQGNSA. The CDR3 coding sequence is TGTGCCAGCAGCTTAGGGGCGCTAGCGACGTACGAGCAGTACGTC. As protein: CASSLGALATYEQYV.

The CDR3 DNA sequence: TGCGCCAGCAGCCCGCAACAGGCGCCGAACACTGAAGCTTTCTTT. It translates to CASSPQQAPNTEAFF. V is TRBV5-1 and J is TRBJ1-1, with D maybe TRBD1 (5 bases). CDR3 size: 15 residues. The V and J ends lost 4 bases and 1 base respectively, with 14 bases between them. The germline gives CDR1 SGHRS, CDR2 YFSETQ.

The J gene is TRBJ1-2, the V gene TRBV23-1; D ambiguous. TRBV23-1 is flagged as an ORF with uncertain function. The V gene lost 0 bases and the J gene lost 8 bases, with 16 bases spanning the gap. This CDR3 is 15 amino acids long. CDR3 amino acids: CASSQSISPKGGYTF. In nucleotides, the CDR3 is TGCGCCAGCAGTCAATCTATTTCTCCTAAAGGGGGCTACACCTTC.

V and J are TRBV19 and TRBJ2-2; tentatively, D is TRBD2 (7 bases). V lost 8 bases and J 0 bases, leaving 22 bases between the germline ends. Germline lookup yields CDR1 LNHDA and CDR2 SQIVND (reference sequence). This CDR3 is built from 18 residues. The CDR3 DNA reads TGTGCCAGTTGGGGGGAGGGGGAACACTTCGCGAACACCGGGGAGCTGTTTTTT. Translation gives CASWGEGEHFANTGELFF.

The rearrangement uses TRBV15 and TRBJ1-4; TRBD1 is a possible D gene (6 bases). V was shortened by 5 bases and J by 3 bases, with 13 bases between the two germline ends. This CDR3 comprises 15 residues. CDR1 is LNHNV and CDR2 is YYDKDF in the germline V gene (reference sequence). CDR3: CATSGGGIANEKLFF. The CDR3 region has the DNA TGTGCCACCAGCGGAGGGGGTATAGCTAATGAAAAACTGTTTTTT.

The chain couples TRBV19 to TRBJ2-6; D tentatively fits TRBD1 or TRBD2 (5 bases each). The CDR3 is 19 amino acids. V was shortened by 5 bases and J by 0 bases, with 20 bases between the two germline ends. Germline V CDR1 and CDR2: LNHDA, SQIVND (reference sequence). CDR3 in amino acids: CASSAGTPRIGSGANVLTF. CDR3 nucleotide sequence: TGTGCCAGTAGTGCCGGGACGCCCAGGATTGGCTCTGGGGCCAACGTCCTGACTTTC.

The chain is built from TRBV12-3 or TRBV12-4 and TRBJ1-2; 7 bases are shared with TRBD1. The length of the CDR3 is 12 residues. Trimming at V came to 6 bases and at J to 4 bases, leaving 2 bases not matched to a gene. The CDR3 here is CASRRQGYGYTF. CDR3 nucleotides: TGTGCCAGCAGGAGACAGGGCTATGGCTACACCTTC.

V is TRBV19 and J is TRBJ1-1; D remains unclear. This CDR3 has 15 amino acids. Germline loops: CDR1 LNHDA, CDR2 SQIVND (reference sequence). V shed 7 bases and J shed 2 bases, with 17 bases lying between them. The DNA for the CDR3 is TGTGCCAGTACCCTTTTTTGGGGAGGAAACACTGAAGCTTTCTTT. This gives the protein CASTLFWGGNTEAFF.

The V call is TRBV12-3 or TRBV12-4, the J call TRBJ1-2, with D unresolved. Trimming removed 3 bases at V and 5 bases at J, with 7 bases between. The CDR3 has 12 residues. The CDR3 protein is CASSFEGYGYTF. CDR3 nucleotides: TGTGCCAGCAGTTTTGAGGGATATGGCTACACCTTC.

The chain is built from TRBV19 and TRBJ2-5, with unresolved D. Germline CDR1 LNHDA, CDR2 SQIVND (reference sequence). The CDR3 runs 13 residues. Trimming removed 1 base from V and 2 bases from J, with 5 bases in between. This chain's CDR3 is CASSIGSQETQYF. The CDR3 DNA is TGTGCCAGTAGTATAGGCAGTCAAGAGACCCAGTACTTC.

The chain is built from TRBV18 and TRBJ1-2, with a tentative D call TRBD1 (5 bases). The germline V and J ends were trimmed by 6 bases and 2 bases, with 10 bases remaining between them. Germline CDR1 is KGHSH and CDR2 is LQKENI. This CDR3 contains 13 residues. The CDR3 DNA reads TGTGCCAGCTCCAGCGACAGCAACTATGGCTACACCTTC. This gives the protein CASSSDSNYGYTF.

This clone was seen only a few times. V gene TRBV18 combines with J gene TRBJ1-3, with D possibly being TRBD1 (6 bases). Per the germline V gene, CDR1 is KGHSH and CDR2 is LQKENI. Trimming cost V 3 bases and J 0 bases, with 6 bases left between them. The CDR3 consists of 14 residues. CDR3 region: CASSPDSSGNTIYF. CDR3 DNA: TGTGCCAGCTCACCGGACAGCTCTGGAAACACCATATATTTT.

This clone was counted a single time. The V and J genes are TRBV7-8 and TRBJ1-5; D uncertain. Trimming removed 0 bases from V and 5 bases from J, with 26 bases in between. The germline CDR1 and CDR2 sequences are SGHVS and FQNEAQ. The CDR3 runs to 20 residues. Here the CDR3 reads CASSLARPSTWSAGDQPQHF. The CDR3 DNA is TGTGCCAGCAGCTTAGCGCGTCCATCAACCTGGTCCGCGGGCGATCAGCCCCAGCATTTT.

This clone was observed a single time. This chain connects TRBV18 to TRBJ2-5, with 7 bases aligning to TRBD1. There are 13 residues in the CDR3. Germline CDR1 and CDR2: KGHSH and LQKENI. Losses at the gene ends were 4 bases for V and 5 bases for J; bases not matched to a gene: 4. The CDR3 here is CASSQGARETQYF. Here the CDR3 DNA reads TGTGCCAGCTCACAGGGGGCCAGGGAGACCCAGTACTTC.

This sequence joins TRBV6-2 or TRBV6-3 and TRBJ2-3, with unresolved D. In germline, CDR1 is MNHEY, CDR2 SVGEGT. This CDR3 has 15 residues. V was cut by 4 bases and J by 1 base, with 12 bases left in between. CDR3 amino acids: CASSSMTLRTDTQYF. CDR3 DNA: TGTGCCAGCAGTTCGATGACCCTCCGCACAGATACGCAGTATTTT.

The V call is TRBV7-9, the J call TRBJ1-2, with D unclear. Germline lookup yields CDR1 SEHNR and CDR2 FQNEAQ (reference sequence). Trimming shortened V by 4 bases and J by 2 bases, and 11 bases separated the two germline ends. This CDR3 region has 14 residues. CDR3 sequence reads: CASSSSGRNYGYTF. In DNA, the CDR3 is TGTGCCAGCAGCTCCAGCGGACGGAACTATGGCTACACCTTC. Together with reference TRBV7-9 and TRBJ1-2, the CDR3 gives the full variable domain: DTGVSQNPRHKITKRGQNVTFRCDPISEHNRLYWYRQTLGQGPEFLTYFQNEAQLEKSRLLSDRFSAERPKGSFSTLEIQRTEQGDSAMYLCASSSSGRNYGYTFGSGTRLTVV.

The chain carries TRBV28 and TRBJ1-2; unclear D gene. Germline lookup yields CDR1 MDHEN and CDR2 SYDVKM. Trimming took 5 bases from V and 7 from J, leaving 14 bases between them. CDR3 length equals 13 residues. The CDR3 sequence is CASSPQGWRGYTF. The CDR3 bases are TGTGCCAGCAGTCCTCAAGGGTGGCGTGGCTACACCTTC.

The chain carries TRBV10-3 and TRBJ2-2; no clear D gene. The CDR3 is 16 residues long. The V end lost 2 bases, the J end lost 5 bases, and 15 bases lay between the germline ends. Per germline, CDR1 ENHRY and CDR2 SYGVKD. CDR3 nucleotides: TGTGCCATCAGTGAGCGGTCCGATCGGAGAACCGGGGAGCTGTTTTTT. It translates to CAISERSDRRTGELFF.